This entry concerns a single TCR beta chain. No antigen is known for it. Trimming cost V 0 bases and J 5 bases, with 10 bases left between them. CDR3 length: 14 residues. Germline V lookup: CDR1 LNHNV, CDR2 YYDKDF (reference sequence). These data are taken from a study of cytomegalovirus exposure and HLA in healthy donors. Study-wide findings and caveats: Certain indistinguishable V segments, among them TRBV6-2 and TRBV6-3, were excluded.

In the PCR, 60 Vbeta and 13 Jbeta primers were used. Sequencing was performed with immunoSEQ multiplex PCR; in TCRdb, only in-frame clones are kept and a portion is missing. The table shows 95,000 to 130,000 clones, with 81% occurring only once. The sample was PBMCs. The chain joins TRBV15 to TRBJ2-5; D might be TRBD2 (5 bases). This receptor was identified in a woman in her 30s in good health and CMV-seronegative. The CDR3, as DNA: TGTGCCACCAGCAGAGACGGAGGCCCGGAGACCCAGTACTTC. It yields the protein CATSRDGGPETQYF.